The 16 T cell receptor beta chains reported below all come from one sample, sequenced in a study of T cell repertoires in cytomegalovirus infection. TCRdb called the reads again in MiXCR, with one record for every CDR3 protein. The sample contains 300,000 to 400,000 distinct CDR3 sequences, approximately 32% of which appear only once. These TCRs' antigens remain unknown. This specimen consisted of cultured PBMCs, obtained from culture after CMV antigen stimulation. Receptors were obtained from a human donor in good health (CMV status not recorded). Some clones in this sample may be carry-over from other donors' samples.

The V and J genes are TRBV7-6 and TRBJ2-7, with D perhaps TRBD1 (5 bases). CDR3 size: 15 residues. Trimming took off 1 base at V and 1 base at J, with 11 bases between the two ends. The germline V gene has CDR1 SGHVS and CDR2 FNYEAQ. CDR3 bases: TGTGCCAGCAGCTTAGGGCCAGGGCATTCCTACGAGCAGTACTTC. Translated, it gives CASSLGPGHSYEQYF.

The chain uses TRBV27 and TRBJ2-3; 12 nucleotides align to TRBD2. The ends lost 3 bases at V and 2 bases at J; junction bases unmatched: 18. CDR3 length: 21 amino acids. Germline loops: CDR1 MNHEY, CDR2 SMNVEV (reference sequence). The CDR3 DNA follows: TGTGCCAGCAGTTTTCAACCACCTAGCGGGAGGGCCTTTTCGAACACAGATACGCAGTATTTT. This gives the protein CASSFQPPSGRAFSNTDTQYF.

The chain joins TRBV27 to TRBJ2-7; TRBD1 is a possible D gene (6 bases). The CDR3 length is 16 residues. V lost 6 bases and J 0 bases, leaving 18 bases between the germline ends. Germline CDR1 and CDR2: MNHEY and SMNVEV (reference sequence). The CDR3 DNA reads as TGTGCCAGCAGCCCTCGCAGGGGCTTCAGCTCCTACGAGCAGTACTTC. Translation: CASSPRRGFSSYEQYF.

This chain uses TRBV3-1 with TRBJ2-7; TRBD2 agrees at 11 bases. The CDR3 is 18 amino acids. Germline loops: CDR1 LGHDT, CDR2 YNNKEL (reference sequence). With V trimmed by 0 bases and J by 3 bases, 10 bases remained unmatched. The CDR3 here is CASSQDIASGRLFYEQYF. CDR3 DNA: TGTGCCAGCAGCCAAGATATCGCTAGCGGGAGGCTCTTCTACGAGCAGTACTTC.

This clonotype was counted only a few times. The rearrangement links TRBV19 to TRBJ1-1, with 7 bases that match TRBD1. The junction had 6 bases not matched to a gene; V was cut back by 1 base and J by 4 bases. Germline CDR1 and CDR2: LNHDA and SQIVND (reference sequence). The CDR3 has 15 residues. This CDR3 is CASSIGTGVATEAFF. As DNA, the CDR3 is TGTGCCAGTAGTATAGGTACAGGGGTGGCCACTGAAGCTTTCTTT.

The rearrangement links TRBV12-3 or TRBV12-4 to TRBJ2-7, with TRBD1 matching 7 bases. The CDR3 length is 13 residues. Trimming at V came to 7 bases and at J to 2 bases, leaving 5 bases not matched to a gene. The CDR3 spells CASNAQGAYEQYF. CDR3 DNA: TGTGCCAGCAATGCCCAGGGGGCCTACGAGCAGTACTTC.

This clonotype was detected a few times. J is TRBJ1-6 and V is TRBV4-2; D perhaps matches TRBD1 (5 bases). CDR3 length equals 16 residues. CDR1 is LGHNA and CDR2 is YNFKEQ in the germline V gene. The V and J ends lost 0 bases and 5 bases respectively, with 11 bases between them. The CDR3 reads CASSQDRQRNNSPLHF. Written as DNA, the CDR3 is TGTGCCAGCAGCCAAGACCGACAGAGGAATAATTCACCCCTCCACTTT.

In this sample, this clonotype turned up a few times. The chain employs TRBV6-1 and TRBJ1-6; D is unresolved. The CDR3 covers 14 residues. CDR1 and CDR2 (germline): MNHNS, SASEGT. The ends were cut back, 2 bases at V and 7 bases at J, with 9 bases in the middle. Written as DNA, the CDR3 is TGTGCCAGCAGTGAATTAGGCGGGAATTCACCCCTCCACTTT. Protein: CASSELGGNSPLHF.

The rearrangement joins TRBV28 to TRBJ2-1, with D possibly matching TRBD1 (6 bases). Germline V gives CDR1 MDHEN, CDR2 SYDVKM. Trimming removed 6 bases at V and 3 bases at J, with 18 bases between. This CDR3 has 16 amino acids. Here the CDR3 DNA reads TGTGCCAGCAGGACCGCCACGGACAGCAGCTACAATGAGCAGTTCTTC. Translating gives CASRTATDSSYNEQFF. Drawing the rest from reference TRBV28 and TRBJ2-1, the complete variable domain is DVKVTQSSRYLVKRTGEKVFLECVQDMDHENMFWYRQDPGLGLRLIYFSYDVKMKEKGDIPEGYSVSREKKERFSLILESASTNQTSMYLCASRTATDSSYNEQFFGPGTRLTVL.

The CDR3 loop is CASSSTGGVSEAFF. The DNA of the CDR3 is TGTGCCAGCAGTTCGACAGGGGGGGTCTCTGAAGCTTTCTTT. The chain couples TRBV27 to TRBJ1-1, with 9 bases fitting TRBD1. This CDR3 has 14 amino acids. Germline-derived CDR1 and CDR2 are MNHEY and SMNVEV (reference sequence). J gave up 6 bases and V 4 bases, and 6 bases lay outside the gene matches.

This sequence joins TRBV15 and TRBJ2-7; D remains ambiguous. Trimming cost V 0 bases and J 1 base, with 7 bases left between them. CDR3 size: 14 residues. Germline CDR1 is LNHNV and CDR2 is YYDKDF (reference sequence). CDR3 nucleotide sequence: TGTGCCACCAGCAGAGAGAAGGGTTCCTACGAGCAGTACTTC. It translates to CATSREKGSYEQYF.

The chain is built from TRBV12-3 or TRBV12-4 and TRBJ2-1; 9 bases align to TRBD2. After removal of 3 bases from V and 8 bases from J, the junction contained 14 bases not matched to a gene. The CDR3 runs to 17 residues. The CDR3: CASSFSGRLAGNDEQFF. The CDR3 DNA reads as TGTGCCAGCAGTTTTAGTGGGCGGCTAGCGGGGAACGATGAGCAGTTCTTC.

This chain connects TRBV6-1 to TRBJ1-1; D may be TRBD1 (6 bases). Trimming shortened V by 3 bases and J by 4 bases, and 12 bases separated the two germline ends. CDR3 length: 14 residues. Germline values: CDR1 MNHNS, CDR2 SASEGT. CDR3 amino acids: CASSEGGRGTEAFF. In DNA form, the CDR3 reads TGTGCCAGCAGTGAGGGGGGCAGAGGCACTGAAGCTTTCTTT.

The table lists this clonotype with a few counts. The rearrangement joins TRBV5-6 to TRBJ2-6, with 7 bases aligning to TRBD1. CDR1 SGHDT and CDR2 YYEEEE come from the germline V gene. Losses at the gene ends were 2 bases for V and 0 bases for J; bases not matched to a gene: 5. The CDR3 is 17 amino acids. The CDR3 loop is CASSFGTAPSGANVLTF. Written as DNA, the CDR3 is TGTGCCAGCAGCTTCGGGACAGCTCCCTCTGGGGCCAACGTCCTGACTTTC.

The V gene is TRBV6-6, the J gene TRBJ1-2; TRBD1 matches 7 bases. This CDR3 spans 15 amino acids. Germline V lookup: CDR1 MNHNY, CDR2 SVGAGI (reference sequence). The trim removed 5 bases at V and 2 bases at J, leaving 8 bases unmatched. The CDR3 DNA sequence: TGTGCCAGCAGTGAACTCGGCAGGGGGAACTATGGCTACACCTTC. It is translated as CASSELGRGNYGYTF.

This sequence joins TRBV7-3 and TRBJ1-1; 12 positions agree with TRBD1. The trim removed 2 bases at V and 10 bases at J, leaving 2 bases unmatched. CDR1 is SGHTA, CDR2 FQGTGA, per germline. This CDR3 is built from 13 residues. The CDR3 is CASSLGDRGLAFF. The CDR3 nucleotides are TGTGCCAGCAGCTTAGGGGACAGGGGGCTAGCTTTCTTT.